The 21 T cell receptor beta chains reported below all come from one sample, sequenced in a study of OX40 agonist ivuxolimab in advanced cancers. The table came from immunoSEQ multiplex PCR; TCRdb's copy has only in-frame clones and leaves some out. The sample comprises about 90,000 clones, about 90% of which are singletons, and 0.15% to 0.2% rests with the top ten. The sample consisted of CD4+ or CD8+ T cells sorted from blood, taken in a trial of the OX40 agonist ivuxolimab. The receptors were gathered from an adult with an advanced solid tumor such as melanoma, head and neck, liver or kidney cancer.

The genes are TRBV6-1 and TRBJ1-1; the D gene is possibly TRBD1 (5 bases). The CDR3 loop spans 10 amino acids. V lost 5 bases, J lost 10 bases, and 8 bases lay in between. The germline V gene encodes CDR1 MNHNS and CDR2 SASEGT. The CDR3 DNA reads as TGTGCCAGCAGTAGTAGGGGAGCTTTCTTT. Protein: CASSSRGAFF.

Written as DNA, the CDR3 is TGTGCCAGCAGCCGGACTAGCGGCTCCTACGAGCAGTACTTC. It yields the protein CASSRTSGSYEQYF. The rearrangement uses TRBV7-8 and TRBJ2-7; TRBD2 agrees at 10 bases. Germline V lookup: CDR1 SGHVS, CDR2 FQNEAQ. V shed 5 bases and J 0 bases; nucleotides not matched to a gene: 1. CDR3 length: 14 amino acids.

Written as DNA, the CDR3 is TGTGCCAGCAGCTTGGGACAGGTTTCCTACGAGCAGTACTTC. Protein sequence: CASSLGQVSYEQYF. The J gene is TRBJ2-7, the V gene TRBV11-2, with 8 bases identical to TRBD1. Trimming at V came to 3 bases and at J to 1 base, leaving 2 bases not matched to a gene. The CDR3 extends over 14 amino acids. Germline assignment: CDR1 SGHAT and CDR2 FQNNGV.

Written as DNA, the CDR3 is TGTGCCAGCAGTGGAGCGGGGAGGGATTACAATGAGCAGTTCTTC. Translating gives CASSGAGRDYNEQFF. This chain links TRBV5-4 with TRBJ2-1; 7 bases map to TRBD2. V shed 5 bases and J 4 bases; nucleotides not matched to a gene: 9. Germline V gives CDR1 SGHNT, CDR2 YYREEE (reference sequence). The CDR3 covers 15 residues.

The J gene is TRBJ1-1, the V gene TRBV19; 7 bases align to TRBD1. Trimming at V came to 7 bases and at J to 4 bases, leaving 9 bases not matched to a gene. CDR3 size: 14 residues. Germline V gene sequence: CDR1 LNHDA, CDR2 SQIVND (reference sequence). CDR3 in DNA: TGTGCCAGTAAAAATAACAGGGGAGTCACTGAAGCTTTCTTT. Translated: CASKNNRGVTEAFF.

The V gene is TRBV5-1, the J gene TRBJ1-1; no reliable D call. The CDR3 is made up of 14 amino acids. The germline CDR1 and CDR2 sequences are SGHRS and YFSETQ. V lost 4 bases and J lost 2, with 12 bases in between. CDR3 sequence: CASSINTVNTEAFF. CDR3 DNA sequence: TGCGCCAGCAGCATAAATACAGTTAACACTGAAGCTTTCTTT.

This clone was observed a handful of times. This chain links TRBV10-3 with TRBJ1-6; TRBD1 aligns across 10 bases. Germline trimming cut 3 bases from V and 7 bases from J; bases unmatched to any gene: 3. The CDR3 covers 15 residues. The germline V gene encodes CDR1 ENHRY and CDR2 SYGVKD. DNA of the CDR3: TGTGCCATCAGTGATGGGGGACAGGGGAATTCACCCCTCCACTTT. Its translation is CAISDGGQGNSPLHF.

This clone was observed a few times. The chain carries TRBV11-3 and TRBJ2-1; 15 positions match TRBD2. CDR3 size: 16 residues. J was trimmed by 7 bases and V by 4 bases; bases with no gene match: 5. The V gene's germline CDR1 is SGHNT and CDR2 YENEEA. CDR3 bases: TGTGCCAGCAGCTCTGGACTAGCGGGAGGGACAAATGAGCAGTTCTTC. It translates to CASSSGLAGGTNEQFF.

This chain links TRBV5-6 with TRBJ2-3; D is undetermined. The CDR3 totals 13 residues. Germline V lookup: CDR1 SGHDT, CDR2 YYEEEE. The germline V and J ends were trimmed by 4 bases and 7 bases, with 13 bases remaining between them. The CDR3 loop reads CASSAFSEYTQYF. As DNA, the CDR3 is TGTGCCAGCAGCGCTTTCTCAGAGTATACGCAGTATTTT.

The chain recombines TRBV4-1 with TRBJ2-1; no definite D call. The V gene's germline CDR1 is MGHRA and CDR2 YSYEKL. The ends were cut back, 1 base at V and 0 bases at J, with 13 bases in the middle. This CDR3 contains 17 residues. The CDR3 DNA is TGCGCCAGCAGCCAAGTTGAGGTCTCCAGCTCCTACAATGAGCAGTTCTTC. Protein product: CASSQVEVSSSYNEQFF.

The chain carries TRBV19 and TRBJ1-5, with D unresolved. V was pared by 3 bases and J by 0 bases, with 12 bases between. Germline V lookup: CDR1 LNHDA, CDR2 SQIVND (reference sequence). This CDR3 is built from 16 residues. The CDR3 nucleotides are TGTGCCAGTAGTATGGTGAGACCGGATAGCAATCAGCCCCAGCATTTT. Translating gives CASSMVRPDSNQPQHF.

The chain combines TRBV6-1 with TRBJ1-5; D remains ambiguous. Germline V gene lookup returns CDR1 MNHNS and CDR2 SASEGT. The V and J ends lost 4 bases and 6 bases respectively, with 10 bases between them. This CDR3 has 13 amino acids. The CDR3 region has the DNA TGTGCCAGCAGTGCCCATCCGTCTCAGCCCCAGCATTTT. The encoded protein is CASSAHPSQPQHF.

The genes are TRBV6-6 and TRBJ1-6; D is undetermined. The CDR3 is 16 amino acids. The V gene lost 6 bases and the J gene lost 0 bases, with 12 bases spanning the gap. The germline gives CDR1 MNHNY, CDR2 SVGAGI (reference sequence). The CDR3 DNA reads TGTGCCAGCAGACCCCTCCTCGGCTCCTATAATTCACCCCTCCACTTT. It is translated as CASRPLLGSYNSPLHF.

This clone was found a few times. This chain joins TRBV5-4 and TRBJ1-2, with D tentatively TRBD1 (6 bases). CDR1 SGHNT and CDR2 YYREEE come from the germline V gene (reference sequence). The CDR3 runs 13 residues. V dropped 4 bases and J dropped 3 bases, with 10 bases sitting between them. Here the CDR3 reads CASSLDRDYGYTF. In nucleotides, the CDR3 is TGTGCCAGCAGCCTGGACAGAGACTATGGCTACACCTTC. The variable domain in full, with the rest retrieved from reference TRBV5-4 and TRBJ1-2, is ETGVTQSPTHLIKTRGQQVTLRCSSQSGHNTVSWYQQALGQGPQFIFQYYREEENGRGNFPPRFSGLQFPNYSSELNVNALELDDSALYLCASSLDRDYGYTFGSGTRLTVV.

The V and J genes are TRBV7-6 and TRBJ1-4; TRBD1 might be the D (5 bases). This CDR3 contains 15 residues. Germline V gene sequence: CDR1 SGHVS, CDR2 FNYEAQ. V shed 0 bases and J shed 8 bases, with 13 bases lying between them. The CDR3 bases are TGTGCCAGCAGCTTAGCGCCTTCGGGGGGAGAAAAACTGTTTTTT. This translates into CASSLAPSGGEKLFF.

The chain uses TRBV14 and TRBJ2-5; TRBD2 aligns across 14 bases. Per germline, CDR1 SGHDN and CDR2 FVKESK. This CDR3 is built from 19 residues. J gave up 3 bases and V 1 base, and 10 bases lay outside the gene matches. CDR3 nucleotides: TGTGCCAGCAGCCAAGGACTAGCGGGAGGGCCGTTTCGAAAAGAGACCCAGTACTTC. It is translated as CASSQGLAGGPFRKETQYF. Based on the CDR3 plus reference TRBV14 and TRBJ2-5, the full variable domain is EAGVTQFPSHSVIEKGQTVTLRCDPISGHDNLYWYRRVMGKEIKFLLHFVKESKQDESGMPNNRFLAERTGGTYSTLKVQPAELEDSGVYFCASSQGLAGGPFRKETQYFGPGTRLLVL.

In DNA, the CDR3 is TGTGCCAGTACCAAGCCAGAGAGGCACGGGCCCTCTGGGGCCAACGTCCTGACTTTC. Encoded protein: CASTKPERHGPSGANVLTF. The rearrangement uses TRBV19 and TRBJ2-6, with D uncertain. CDR3 length equals 19 residues. Germline V gives CDR1 LNHDA, CDR2 SQIVND (reference sequence). V was trimmed by 7 bases and J by 0 bases, leaving 22 bases between them.

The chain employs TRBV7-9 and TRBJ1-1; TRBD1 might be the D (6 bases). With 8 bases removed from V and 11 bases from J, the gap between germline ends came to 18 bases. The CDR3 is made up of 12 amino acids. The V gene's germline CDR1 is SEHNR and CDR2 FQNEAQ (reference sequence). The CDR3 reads CASRESGTNAFF. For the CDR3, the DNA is TGTGCCAGCCGCGAATCCGGGACAAATGCTTTCTTT.

The CDR3 spells CPRKTYGYTF. The CDR3 coding sequence is TGTCCACGAAAGACCTATGGCTACACCTTC. The chain joins TRBV5-8 to TRBJ1-2; D not certain. Looked up from germline, CDR1 is SGHTS and CDR2 is YDEGEE. The CDR3 runs 10 residues.

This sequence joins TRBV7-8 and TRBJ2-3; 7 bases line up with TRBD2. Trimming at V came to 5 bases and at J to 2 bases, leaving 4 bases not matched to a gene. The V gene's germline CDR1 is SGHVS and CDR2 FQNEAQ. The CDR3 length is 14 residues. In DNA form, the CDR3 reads TGTGCCAGCAGCATCAGCGGGGCCACAGATACGCAGTATTTT. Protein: CASSISGATDTQYF.

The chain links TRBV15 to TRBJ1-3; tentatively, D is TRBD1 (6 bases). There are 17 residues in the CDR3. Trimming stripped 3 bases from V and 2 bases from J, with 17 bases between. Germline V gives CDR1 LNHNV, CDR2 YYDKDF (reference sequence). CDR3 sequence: CATSSRQVLTAGNTIYF. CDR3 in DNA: TGTGCCACCAGCAGCAGACAGGTTTTAACGGCTGGAAACACCATATATTTT.